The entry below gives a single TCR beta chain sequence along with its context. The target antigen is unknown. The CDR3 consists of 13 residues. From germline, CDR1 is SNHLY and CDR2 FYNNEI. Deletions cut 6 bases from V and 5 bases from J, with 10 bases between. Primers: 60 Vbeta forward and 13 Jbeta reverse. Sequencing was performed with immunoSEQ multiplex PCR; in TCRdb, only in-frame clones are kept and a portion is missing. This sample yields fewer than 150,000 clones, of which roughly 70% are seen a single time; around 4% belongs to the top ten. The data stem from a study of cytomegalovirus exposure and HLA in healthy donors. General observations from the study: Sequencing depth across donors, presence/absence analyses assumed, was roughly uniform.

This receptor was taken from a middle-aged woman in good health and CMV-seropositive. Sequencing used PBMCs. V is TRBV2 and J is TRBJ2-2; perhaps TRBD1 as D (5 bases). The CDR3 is CASRVTGTGELFF. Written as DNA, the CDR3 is TGTGCCAGCAGGGTCACAGGAACCGGGGAGCTGTTTTTT.